According to its frequency, the clone carrying this T cell receptor (beta chain) is medium-sized. Its antigen is not identified. This entry is derived from a study of CXCR3-negative and CXCR3-positive naive CD8 T cells. Study-level findings and limits: CXCR3-positive naive cells carried more hydrophobic TRB CDR3s than CXCR3-negative ones. Naive cells used TRBV-TRBJ genes in much the same way whether CXCR3-negative or CXCR3-positive; memory cells did not. Memory CD8+ cells showed much lower diversity, while both naive subsets were comparably high.

The authors prepared UMI-labeled TRB cDNA libraries by 5' RACE. Following a re-call of the 5' RACE reads, TCRdb has one entry per CDR3 protein and lacks DNA. Its listing shows about 7,000 distinct CDR3 sequences. This CDR3 is built from 15 residues. CDR1 is SGHVS and CDR2 is FNYEAQ in the germline V gene. This rearrangement joins TRBV7-6 to TRBJ2-7; with no DNA, the TCRdb D assignment of TRBD2 cannot be verified. This clonotype was sampled from a human donor in good health. Some clones in this sample may be carry-over from other donors' samples. The sequencing input was naive CXCR3+ CD8+ T cells from blood. Subset here: CD45RO-CCR7+CD27+CD95- naive CD8+ T cells expressing CXCR3 (TNR3+). CDR3: CASSLFVGDGHEQYF.